This T cell receptor (beta chain) was captured by sequencing in a study of T cell clones after liver transplantation. Repertoires were generated with immunoSEQ multiplex PCR, while TCRdb's copy carries only in-frame clones and drops some. There are 93,000 or so clones in the sample; about 80% occur only once, and 2.5% to 3.5% lies in the top ten. CDR1 is MNHEY and CDR2 is SVGAGI in the germline V gene. This CDR3 spans 15 amino acids. Deletions cut 6 bases from V and 3 bases from J, with 18 bases between. The sequenced sample was CD4+ T cells from blood, obtained 47 months after liver transplant. The chain employs TRBV6-5 and TRBJ2-7, with D maybe TRBD2 (5 bases). This TCR came from a human patient who received a liver transplant. Some T cells may be supplied by the graft donor. The CDR3 DNA is TGTGCCAGCAGACGCCCCGGGATGCTGAACTACGAGCAGTACTTC. It codes for CASRRPGMLNYEQYF.